This T cell receptor (beta chain) was found in a study of blood T cells in healthy people across ages. Donors were systemically healthy Caucasian individuals from Russia aged roughly 6 to 100 years. This clonotype has just a few counts. Combining a sample-barcoded 5' primer with a J-beta primer mix, a second PCR ran for roughly 6 to 11 cycles. TCRdb re-analysed the 5' RACE reads in MiXCR, keeping a single row per CDR3 protein. Of 800,000 to 950,000 distinct CDR3 sequences listed, 29% are singletons. This same sample was also part of a study on T cells of mothers and their children. As that report states: Roughly 2.8 million TCR beta reads per child versus over 10 million per mother.

The specimen sequenced was blood. The TCR sequence derives from a woman aged 40-49 years in good health.

CDR3 region: CASSLEIGEQFF. The DNA of the CDR3 is TGTGCCAGCAGCTTAGAAATTGGAGAGCAGTTCTTC. The chain uses TRBV13 and TRBJ2-1; D not certain. The CDR3 totals 12 residues. CDR1 is PRHDT and CDR2 is FYEKMQ in the germline V gene (reference sequence). V lost 1 base and J 10 bases, leaving 8 bases between the germline ends.